The rows below give T cell receptor beta chains drawn from one sample of a study of control samples from healthy donors and cancer patients. Using immunoSEQ multiplex PCR, the repertoire was profiled, and TCRdb retains in-frame clones only, with some absent. The sample consists of 130,000 or so clones, about 90% of them appearing once. The sample was blood. The receptor source for this set is a woman aged 45-59 years in good health. Both conserved end residues are part of each CDR3. The order of the fields is V gene, D gene, clone size, J gene, CDR3 length, CDR3 protein, CDR3 DNA. D genes are given only for firm matches. Size is omitted from some rows. Given values are once, few, many or a class for expanded clones.

TRBV2	TRBD1	once	TRBJ1-5	17	CASRRVPGQGSNQPQHF	TGTGCCAGCAGACGGGTCCCGGGACAGGGGAGCAATCAGCCCCAGCATTTT
TRBV11-2	-	-	TRBJ1-2	13	CASSLLSDYGYTF	TGTGCCAGCAGCTTACTGAGTGACTATGGCTACACCTTC
TRBV19	TRBD1	-	TRBJ1-1	19	CASRTKPGQPTFKNTEAFF	TGTGCCAGTAGGACGAAGCCGGGACAGCCGACTTTTAAGAACACTGAAGCTTTCTTT
TRBV4-2	TRBD2	-	TRBJ2-7	16	CASSQQSGLAGHEQYF	TGTGCCAGCAGCCAACAATCGGGACTAGCGGGCCACGAGCAGTACTTC
TRBV30	-	-	TRBJ1-1	11	CAWSVGASAFF	TGTGCCTGGAGTGTAGGGGCTTCAGCTTTCTTT
TRBV19	TRBD1	-	TRBJ1-1	14	CASSMTGSSTEAFF	TGTGCCAGTAGTATGACAGGGAGTAGCACTGAAGCTTTCTTT
TRBV20-1	TRBD1	-	TRBJ2-7	11	CSAGRGLEQYF	TGCAGTGCAGGCAGGGGGCTCGAGCAGTACTTC
TRBV5-1	-	-	TRBJ2-3	15	CASSLAVPPTDTQYF	TGCGCCAGCAGCTTGGCGGTGCCGCCCACAGATACGCAGTATTTT
TRBV15	TRBD1	-	TRBJ2-7	14	CATSVPGQGDEQYF	TGTGCCACCTCGGTCCCGGGACAGGGGGACGAGCAGTACTTC
TRBV7-9	TRBD1	-	TRBJ1-1	14	CASSLPGGVTEAFF	TGTGCCAGCAGCTTACCAGGGGGCGTCACTGAAGCTTTCTTT
TRBV19	-	-	TRBJ1-2	13	CATLGGRRYGYTF	TGTGCCACCCTAGGGGGTCGGAGGTATGGCTACACCTTC
TRBV6-5	-	-	TRBJ2-7	14	CASSYSKLTGEQYF	TGTGCCAGCAGTTACTCGAAACTAACGGGCGAGCAGTACTTC
TRBV27	TRBD2	-	TRBJ2-1	16	CASSLSFSGRAFEQFF	TGTGCCAGCAGTTTATCTTTCAGCGGGAGGGCCTTTGAGCAGTTCTTC
TRBV6-6	-	-	TRBJ2-3	12	CASSYTTDTQYF	TGTGCCAGCAGTTACACCACAGATACGCAGTATTTT
TRBV5-1	-	-	TRBJ2-3	16	CASSPEAGRDTDTQYF	TGCGCCAGCAGCCCGGAGGCAGGCAGAGACACAGATACGCAGTATTTT
TRBV12-3/TRBV12-4	TRBD1	-	TRBJ1-1	12	CASSSDRGWAFF	TGTGCCAGCAGTTCGGACAGGGGTTGGGCTTTCTTT
TRBV5-4	TRBD1	-	TRBJ1-2	15	CASSLGQGAGYGYTF	TGTGCCAGCAGCTTGGGACAGGGGGCTGGGTATGGCTACACCTTC
TRBV11-2	TRBD1	-	TRBJ1-2	13	CASRSDRAGGYTF	TGTGCCAGCAGAAGTGACAGGGCCGGTGGCTACACCTTC
TRBV5-1	TRBD2	-	TRBJ2-7	14	CASSLSGTTYEQYF	TGCGCCAGCAGCTTGTCAGGGACTACCTACGAGCAGTACTTC
TRBV7-7	-	-	TRBJ2-5	13	CASSPGGQETQYF	TGTGCTAGCAGCCCTGGGGGCCAAGAGACCCAGTACTTC
TRBV27	TRBD2	-	TRBJ2-3	18	CASSGRPGTRGGLDTQYF	TGTGCCAGCAGTGGCAGGCCCGGGACTAGAGGGGGTTTGGATACGCAGTATTTT
TRBV5-1	TRBD1	-	TRBJ1-3	14	CASSLEGQRNTIYF	TGCGCCAGCAGCTTGGAGGGACAGAGAAACACCATATATTTT
TRBV5-5	-	-	TRBJ1-1	13	CASSFAVNTEAFF	TGTGCCAGCAGCTTCGCTGTGAACACTGAAGCTTTCTTT
TRBV18	TRBD1	-	TRBJ2-3	16	CASSPPYGTGADTQYF	TGTGCCAGCTCACCACCGTACGGTACAGGGGCAGATACGCAGTATTTT
TRBV19	-	few	TRBJ2-1	13	CASSTGSYNEQFF	TGTGCCAGTAGTACGGGTTCGTACAATGAGCAGTTCTTC
TRBV30	TRBD1	-	TRBJ1-1	12	CAWSVYTGEAFF	TGTGCCTGGAGTGTATATACAGGGGAGGCTTTCTTT
TRBV4-2	-	-	TRBJ1-5	15	CASSQSSQGNQPQHF	TGTGCCAGCAGCCAATCATCACAAGGGAATCAGCCCCAGCATTTT
TRBV15	-	-	TRBJ2-7	12	CATSTSTYEQYF	TGTGCCACCAGCACAAGCACCTACGAGCAGTACTTC
TRBV19	TRBD1	-	TRBJ1-1	13	CASSRQGGTEAFF	TGTGCCAGTAGTCGACAGGGAGGGACTGAAGCTTTCTTT
TRBV19	TRBD2	once	TRBJ2-7	14	CASRFREGGYEQYF	TGTGCCAGTAGATTTCGGGAGGGCGGCTACGAGCAGTACTTC
TRBV18	TRBD2	-	TRBJ2-3	17	CASSPTTSGGASNTQYF	TGTGCCAGCTCACCGACGACTAGCGGGGGGGCATCGAATACGCAGTATTTT
TRBV7-2	TRBD1	-	TRBJ2-2	15	CASTRDRGNTGELFF	TGTGCCAGCACCCGGGACAGGGGGAACACCGGGGAGCTGTTTTTT
TRBV5-6	-	-	TRBJ1-5	15	CASSLGRQYNQPQHF	TGTGCCAGCAGCTTGGGGCGACAGTACAATCAGCCCCAGCATTTT
TRBV5-4	TRBD1	-	TRBJ1-2	12	CASGQGNYGYTF	TGTGCCAGCGGACAGGGAAACTATGGCTACACCTTC
TRBV11-3	TRBD1	-	TRBJ2-7	12	CASTTGGYEQYF	TGTGCCAGCACTACAGGGGGCTACGAGCAGTACTTC
TRBV19	-	-	TRBJ2-7	14	CASSIPGLHYEQYF	TGTGCCAGTAGTATACCGGGACTCCACTACGAGCAGTACTTC
TRBV6-5	TRBD2	-	TRBJ2-7	16	CASSYSTSGYSYEQYF	TGTGCCAGCAGTTACTCAACTAGCGGGTACTCCTACGAGCAGTACTTC
TRBV25-1	TRBD1	-	TRBJ1-3	15	CASSETGDRGNTIYF	TGTGCCAGCAGTGAAACAGGGGATCGTGGAAACACCATATATTTT
TRBV19	TRBD2	once	TRBJ2-3	17	CASSIAGTTYSTDTQYF	TGTGCCAGTAGTATAGCGGGGACTACTTATAGCACAGATACGCAGTATTTT
TRBV15	-	few	TRBJ1-5	13	CATSGDRWGPQHF	TGTGCCACCAGCGGGGATAGATGGGGCCCCCAGCATTTT
TRBV11-2	TRBD1	few	TRBJ1-6	16	CASSLSTGTGRSPLHF	TGTGCCAGCAGCTTAAGTACCGGGACAGGCCGTTCACCCCTCCACTTT
TRBV7-8	-	-	TRBJ2-3	14	CATARGALTDTQYF	TGTGCCACCGCCCGGGGAGCCCTCACAGATACGCAGTATTTT
TRBV5-6	-	-	TRBJ1-3	15	CASSRDRSEGNTIYF	TGTGCCAGCAGCCGCGACAGATCCGAAGGAAACACCATATATTTT
TRBV5-1	-	-	TRBJ2-1	15	CASSSSGANYNEQFF	TGCGCCAGCAGCTCTTCAGGGGCTAACTACAATGAGCAGTTCTTC
TRBV4-1	-	-	TRBJ2-5	13	CASSQERGETQYF	TGCGCCAGCAGCCAAGAAAGGGGAGAGACCCAGTACTTC
TRBV5-5	TRBD1	-	TRBJ2-1	16	CASRPVPGQGAHEQFF	TGTGCCAGCAGACCCGTACCGGGACAGGGGGCCCATGAGCAGTTCTTC
TRBV12-3/TRBV12-4	-	-	TRBJ2-3	13	CASSPGRGDTQYF	TGTGCCAGCAGTCCCGGCCGCGGAGATACGCAGTATTTT
TRBV12-5	TRBD1	-	TRBJ1-5	16	CASGLVLRGRNQPQHF	TGTGCTAGTGGTTTGGTCCTTAGGGGGCGCAATCAGCCCCAGCATTTT
TRBV18	-	-	TRBJ1-1	14	CASSPILQGSEAFF	TGTGCCAGCTCACCTATACTCCAGGGCTCTGAAGCTTTCTTT
TRBV28	-	-	TRBJ1-1	13	CASSLGGLTWAFF	TGTGCCAGCAGTTTAGGGGGTCTTACGTGGGCTTTCTTT
TRBV27	-	-	TRBJ2-1	11	CASSKGEEQFF	TGTGCCAGCAGCAAAGGGGAGGAGCAGTTCTTC